This T cell receptor beta chain was retrieved from a study of blood T cell repertoires in COVID-19. The wider study: The origin of the acute and convalescent COVID-19 samples was the United States, Italy and Spain. Nucleic acid was either cDNA or gDNA, and it came from T cells, B-cell-depleted T cells, or PBMCs.

The CDR3 contains 12 residues. The V gene's germline CDR1 is SGHDN and CDR2 FVKESK. Trimming took off 4 bases at V and 7 bases at J, with 8 bases between the two ends. Per the original methods: Amplification with reference gene primers provided the estimates of nucleated cell counts. Method: immunoSEQ multiplex PCR; TCRdb's copy keeps in-frame clones and lacks some. V, J and clone size are taken as reported in that table, and D and trimming were inferred from the DNA itself. The sample contains about 200,000 clones, 70% to 90% of which appear only once. This clone is a singleton in its sample. The V gene is TRBV14, the J gene TRBJ2-1; D not certain. The TCR comes from a human donor with active or convalescent COVID-19. The donor label of this sample is uncertain. Source material: peripheral blood. For the CDR3, the DNA is TGTGCCAGCAGCCTTGCGAGGAATGAGCAGTTCTTC. It encodes CASSLARNEQFF.